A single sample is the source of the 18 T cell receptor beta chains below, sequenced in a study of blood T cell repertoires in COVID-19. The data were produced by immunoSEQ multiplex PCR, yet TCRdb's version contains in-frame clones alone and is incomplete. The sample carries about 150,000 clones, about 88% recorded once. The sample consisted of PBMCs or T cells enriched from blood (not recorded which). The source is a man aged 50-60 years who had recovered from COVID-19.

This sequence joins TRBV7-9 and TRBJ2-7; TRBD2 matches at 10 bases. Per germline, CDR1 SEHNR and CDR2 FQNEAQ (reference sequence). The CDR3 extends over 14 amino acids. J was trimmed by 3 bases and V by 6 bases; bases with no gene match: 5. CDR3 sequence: CASSFRTSGYEQYF. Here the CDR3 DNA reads TGTGCCAGCAGTTTTCGGACTAGCGGCTACGAGCAGTACTTC.

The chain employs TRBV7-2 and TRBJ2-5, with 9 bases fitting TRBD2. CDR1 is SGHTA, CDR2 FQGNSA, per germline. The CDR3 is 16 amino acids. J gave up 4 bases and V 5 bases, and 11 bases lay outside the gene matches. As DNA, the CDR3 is TGTGCCAGCAGCCGCCCGCGGGGGGGCCCGGGAGAGACCCAGTACTTC. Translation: CASSRPRGGPGETQYF.

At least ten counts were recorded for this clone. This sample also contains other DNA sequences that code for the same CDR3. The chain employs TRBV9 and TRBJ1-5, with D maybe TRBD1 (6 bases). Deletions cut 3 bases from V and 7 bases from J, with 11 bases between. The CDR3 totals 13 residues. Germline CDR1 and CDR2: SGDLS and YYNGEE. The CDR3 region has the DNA TGTGCCAGCAGCGAGGGGGGGAGACAGCCCCAGCATTTT. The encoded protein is CASSEGGRQPQHF. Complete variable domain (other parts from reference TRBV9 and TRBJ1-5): DSGVTQTPKHLITATGQRVTLRCSPRSGDLSVYWYQQSLDQGLQFLIQYYNGEERAKGNILERFSAQQFPDLHSELNLSSLELGDSALYFCASSEGGRQPQHFGDGTRLSIL.

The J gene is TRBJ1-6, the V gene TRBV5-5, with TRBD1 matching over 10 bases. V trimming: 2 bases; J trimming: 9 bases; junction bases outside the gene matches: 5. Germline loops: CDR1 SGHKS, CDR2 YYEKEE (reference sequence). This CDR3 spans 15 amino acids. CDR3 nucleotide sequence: TGTGCCAGCAGCTTTATCCGGGACAGGGGTTCACCCCTCCACTTT. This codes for CASSFIRDRGSPLHF.

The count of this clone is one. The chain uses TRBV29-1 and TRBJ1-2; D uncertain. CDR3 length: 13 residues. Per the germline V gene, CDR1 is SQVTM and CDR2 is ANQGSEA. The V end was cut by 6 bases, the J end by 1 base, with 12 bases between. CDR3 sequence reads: CSVRLGINYGYTF. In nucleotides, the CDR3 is TGCAGCGTCAGACTAGGCATTAACTATGGCTACACCTTC.

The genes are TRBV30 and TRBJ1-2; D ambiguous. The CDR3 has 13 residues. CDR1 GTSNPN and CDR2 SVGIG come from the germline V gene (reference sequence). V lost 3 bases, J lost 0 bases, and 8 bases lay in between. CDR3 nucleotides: TGTGCCTGGAGACTCGGGTCTAACTATGGCTACACCTTC. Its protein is CAWRLGSNYGYTF.

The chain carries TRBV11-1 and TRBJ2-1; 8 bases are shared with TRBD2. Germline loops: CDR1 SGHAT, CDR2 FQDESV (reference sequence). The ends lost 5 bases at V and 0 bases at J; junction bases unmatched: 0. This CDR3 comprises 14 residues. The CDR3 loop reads CASSGTSSYNEQFF. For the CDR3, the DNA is TGTGCCAGCAGCGGGACTAGCTCCTACAATGAGCAGTTCTTC.

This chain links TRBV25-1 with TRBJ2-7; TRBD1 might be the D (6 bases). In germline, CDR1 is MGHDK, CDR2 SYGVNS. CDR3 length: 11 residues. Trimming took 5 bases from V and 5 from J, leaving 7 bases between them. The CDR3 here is CASSTGNEQYF. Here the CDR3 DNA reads TGTGCCAGCAGTACAGGGAACGAGCAGTACTTC.

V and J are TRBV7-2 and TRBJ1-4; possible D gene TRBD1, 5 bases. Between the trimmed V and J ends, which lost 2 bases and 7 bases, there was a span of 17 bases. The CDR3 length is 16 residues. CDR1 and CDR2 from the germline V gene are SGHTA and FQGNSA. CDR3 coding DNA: TGTGCCAGCAGCTTACCCCCCGTGGGGGGTTCTGAAAAACTGTTTTTT. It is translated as CASSLPPVGGSEKLFF.

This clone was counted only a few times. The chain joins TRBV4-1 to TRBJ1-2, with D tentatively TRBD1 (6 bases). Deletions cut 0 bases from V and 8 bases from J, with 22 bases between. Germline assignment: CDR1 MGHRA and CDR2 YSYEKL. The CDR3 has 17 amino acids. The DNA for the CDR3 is TGCGCCAGCAGCCAAGAGTCAGGGCGGACAGTTCCGTTGGGCTACACCTTC. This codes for CASSQESGRTVPLGYTF.

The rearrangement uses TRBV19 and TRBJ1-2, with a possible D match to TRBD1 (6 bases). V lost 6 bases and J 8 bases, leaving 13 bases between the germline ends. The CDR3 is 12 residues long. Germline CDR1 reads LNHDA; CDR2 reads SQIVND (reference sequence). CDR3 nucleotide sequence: TGTGCCAGTAGCCACAGGGAAGTCGGCTACACCTTC. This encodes CASSHREVGYTF.

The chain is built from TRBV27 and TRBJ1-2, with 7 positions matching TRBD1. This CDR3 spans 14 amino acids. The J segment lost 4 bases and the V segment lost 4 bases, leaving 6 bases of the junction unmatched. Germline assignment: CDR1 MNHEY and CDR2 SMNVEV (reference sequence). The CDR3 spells CASSSTDRIYGYTF. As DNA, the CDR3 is TGTGCCAGCAGTTCAACGGACAGGATCTATGGCTACACCTTC.

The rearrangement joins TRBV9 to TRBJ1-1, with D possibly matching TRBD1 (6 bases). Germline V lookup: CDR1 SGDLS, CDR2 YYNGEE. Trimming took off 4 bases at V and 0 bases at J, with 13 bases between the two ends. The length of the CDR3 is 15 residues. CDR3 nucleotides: TGTGCCAGCAGCCCCGGGGGGCGTCTGAACACTGAAGCTTTCTTT. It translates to CASSPGGRLNTEAFF. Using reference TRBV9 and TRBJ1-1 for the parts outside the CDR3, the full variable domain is DSGVTQTPKHLITATGQRVTLRCSPRSGDLSVYWYQQSLDQGLQFLIQYYNGEERAKGNILERFSAQQFPDLHSELNLSSLELGDSALYFCASSPGGRLNTEAFFGQGTRLTVV.

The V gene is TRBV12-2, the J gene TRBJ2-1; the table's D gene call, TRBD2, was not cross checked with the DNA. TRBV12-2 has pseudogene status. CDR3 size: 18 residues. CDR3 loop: CASRLGTSGGKVVNEQFF. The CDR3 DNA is TGTGCAAGTCGCTTAGGGACTAGCGGGGGGAAGGTGGTTAATGAGCAGTTCTTC.

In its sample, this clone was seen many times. The CDR3 is CASRDRAEKLFF. CDR3 sequence (DNA): TGTGCCAGCCGGGACAGGGCGGAGAAACTGTTTTTT. The chain combines TRBV12-3 or TRBV12-4 with TRBJ1-4; TRBD1 matches 9 bases. The trim removed 8 bases at V and 11 bases at J, leaving 6 bases unmatched. The CDR3 totals 12 residues.

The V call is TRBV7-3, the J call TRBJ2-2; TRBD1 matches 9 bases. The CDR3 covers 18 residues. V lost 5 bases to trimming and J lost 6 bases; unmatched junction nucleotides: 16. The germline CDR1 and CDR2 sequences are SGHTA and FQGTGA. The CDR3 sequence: CASSQLGRTGEFAGELFF. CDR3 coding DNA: TGTGCCAGCAGCCAATTGGGGAGGACAGGGGAGTTTGCCGGGGAGCTGTTTTTT.

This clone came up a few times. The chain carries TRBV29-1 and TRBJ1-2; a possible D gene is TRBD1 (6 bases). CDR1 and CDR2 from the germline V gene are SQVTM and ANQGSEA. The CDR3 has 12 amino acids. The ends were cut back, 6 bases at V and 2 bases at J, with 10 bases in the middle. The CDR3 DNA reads TGCAGCGTGACAGGCGCCAACTATGGCTACACCTTC. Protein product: CSVTGANYGYTF.

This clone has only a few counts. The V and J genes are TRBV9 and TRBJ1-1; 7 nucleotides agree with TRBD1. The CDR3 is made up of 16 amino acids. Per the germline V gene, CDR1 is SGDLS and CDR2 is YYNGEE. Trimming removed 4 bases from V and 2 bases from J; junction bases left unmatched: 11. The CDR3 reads CASSPHGQGGNTEAFF. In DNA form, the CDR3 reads TGTGCCAGCAGCCCGCACGGCCAGGGGGGTAACACTGAAGCTTTCTTT.